These 14 T cell receptor beta chains share one sample of origin, sequenced in a study of T cells in women clearing cervical HPV infection. Repertoires were generated with immunoSEQ multiplex PCR, while TCRdb's copy carries only in-frame clones and drops some. The listing contains approximately 21,000 clones. The sequencing sample was made of blood buffy coat. These receptors were collected from a woman between 18 and 70 years old with a cervical HPV16 infection that either progressed to CIN3+ or cleared (not recorded which).

For this clone: The read ends 3 residues before the CDR3 terminus; that terminus is restored from the germline J gene. The chain combines TRBV20-1 with TRBJ2-1; 11 bases are a match to TRBD2. CDR3 length equals 15 residues. Trimming took 3 bases from V and 5 from J; bases not matched to a gene: 6. Germline CDR1 and CDR2: DFQATT and SNEGSKA (reference sequence). CDR3 DNA, as far as it was read: TGCAGTGCTAGTCCCGGGACTAGCGGTCACAATGAG. Amino acid sequence: CSASPGTSGHNE. The whole CDR3 sequence is CSASPGTSGHNEQFF.

Worth noting for this clone: Read sequence stops 3 residues before the CDR3 end, and the germline J gene provides the missing end. The chain couples TRBV2 to TRBJ2-3; 8 nucleotides match TRBD2. Per germline, CDR1 SNHLY and CDR2 FYNNEI. The trim removed 8 bases at V and 2 bases at J, leaving 9 bases unmatched. CDR3 length equals 15 residues. The CDR3 region is CASPKSGGYTDTQYF. The part of the CDR3 DNA that was read is TGTGCCAGCCCTAAGAGCGGGGGATACACAGATACG.

In regard to this clone: The read ends 3 residues before the CDR3 terminus; that terminus is restored from the germline J gene. J is TRBJ1-2 and V is TRBV5-5; D gene uncertain. V lost 4 bases and J 5 bases, leaving 12 bases between the germline ends. The CDR3 extends over 13 amino acids. Per germline, CDR1 SGHKS and CDR2 YYEKEE (reference sequence). This CDR3 is CASSLGPIYGYTF. CDR3 DNA, as far as it was read: TGTGCCAGCAGCCTAGGCCCGATATATGGC.

Turning to this clone: The CDR3 end lies 3 residues beyond the end of the read and is filled in from the germline J gene. This chain links TRBV29-1 with TRBJ2-2; 11 positions agree with TRBD2. This CDR3 contains 16 residues. Germline V gives CDR1 SQVTM, CDR2 ANQGSEA. The ends lost 3 bases at V and 0 bases at J; junction bases unmatched: 3. The DNA read from the CDR3 is TGCAGCGTTGAGGCGACTAGCGGGGCGAACACCGGGGAG. Encoded protein: CSVEATSGANTGE. The whole CDR3 protein reads CSVEATSGANTGELFF.

Regarding this clone: This sample includes further DNA sequences coding for the same CDR3. CDR3 loop: CSARIPGLAGVSNEQFF. The sequenced CDR3 bases are TGCAGTGCTAGAATCCCGGGACTAGCGGGAGTTAGCAATGAG. The chain combines TRBV20-1 with TRBJ2-1, with TRBD2 matching over 14 bases. The read terminates 3 residues ahead of where the CDR3 ends, so the germline J gene completes it. The germline V gene has CDR1 DFQATT and CDR2 SNEGSKA (reference sequence). Trimming at V came to 2 bases and at J to 6 bases, leaving 9 bases not matched to a gene. The CDR3 length is 17 residues.

Turning to this clone: The DNA ends 3 residues before the CDR3 does, and the rest of the CDR3 is filled in from the germline J gene. The rearrangement links TRBV19 to TRBJ1-2, with 7 bases matching TRBD1. CDR3 length: 13 residues. Germline CDR1 is LNHDA and CDR2 is SQIVND (reference sequence). CDR3 loop: CASSIGQGSGYTF. The sequenced part of the CDR3 DNA is TGTGCCAGTAGTATAGGACAGGGAAGCGGC.

As for this clone: The sequenced fragment ends 3 residues before the CDR3 boundary, so the rest is inferred from the germline J gene. This chain joins TRBV2 and TRBJ1-2, with 9 bases matching TRBD1. This CDR3 has 12 amino acids. Trimming removed 6 bases from V and 7 bases from J; junction bases left unmatched: 3. Germline V gene data show CDR1 as SNHLY and CDR2 as FYNNEI. CDR3 amino acids: CASRWTGAGYTF. The CDR3 DNA, read in part, is TGTGCCAGCAGGTGGACAGGGGCTGGC.

Partial CDR3 DNA: TGTGCCAGTAGTGCGTCAGCAGGGGGACAGGGGATTCTTGAGTACTATGAG. As protein: CASSASAGGQGILEYYE. In full, the CDR3 reads CASSASAGGQGILEYYEQFF. V gene TRBV19 combines with J gene TRBJ2-1; 10 nucleotides agree with TRBD1. The CDR3 extends 3 residues past the end of the read, so its final part is completed from the germline J gene. The CDR3 has 20 amino acids. Germline V gene lookup returns CDR1 LNHDA and CDR2 SQIVND (reference sequence). Germline trimming cut 5 bases from V and 8 bases from J; bases unmatched to any gene: 24.

On this clone itself: From the germline J gene comes the end of the CDR3, since the read stops 3 residues before it. The chain couples TRBV5-1 to TRBJ2-7; 10 bases fit TRBD1. Per the germline V gene, CDR1 is SGHRS and CDR2 is YFSETQ. This CDR3 spans 16 amino acids. V shed 5 bases and J 2 bases; nucleotides not matched to a gene: 10. Incomplete CDR3 DNA: TGCGCCAGCAGTCCCGACAGGGGGCCTACAACCTACGAG. Translating it yields CASSPDRGPTTYE. The CDR3 reads in full as CASSPDRGPTTYEQYF. The complete variable domain, with remaining parts taken from reference TRBV5-1 and TRBJ2-7, reads KAGVTQTPRYLIKTRGQQVTLSCSPISGHRSVSWYQQTPGQGLQFLFEYFSETQRNKGNFPGRFSGRQFSNSRSEMNVSTLELGDSALYLCASSPDRGPTTYEQYFGPGTRLTVT.

Turning to this clone: The CDR3 end is not reached by the read, which stops 3 residues before it; the germline J gene fills it in. The J gene is TRBJ2-2, the V gene TRBV7-6, with 8 nucleotides matching TRBD1. The germline CDR1 and CDR2 sequences are SGHVS and FNYEAQ. The CDR3 spans 16 residues. With V trimmed by 4 bases and J by 3 bases, 7 bases remained unmatched. Incomplete CDR3 DNA: TGTGCCAGCAGCTACTCCGGGACAGGCCACACCGGGGAG. It is translated as CASSYSGTGHTGE. The complete CDR3 protein is CASSYSGTGHTGELFF. Based on the CDR3 plus reference TRBV7-6 and TRBJ2-2, the full variable domain is GAGVSQSPRYKVTKRGQDVALRCDPISGHVSLYWYRQALGQGPEFLTYFNYEAQQDKSGLPNDRFSAERPEGSISTLTIQRTEQRDSAMYRCASSYSGTGHTGELFFGEGSRLTVL.

Points on this clone: The read is 3 residues too short to cover the CDR3 end, so that end is filled in from the germline J gene. This chain joins TRBV19 and TRBJ2-7, with TRBD2 matching over 9 bases. Per germline, CDR1 LNHDA and CDR2 SQIVND (reference sequence). The J segment lost 0 bases and the V segment lost 7 bases, leaving 1 base of the junction unmatched. The CDR3 runs to 13 residues. The CDR3 sequence is CASNSGSSYEQYF. CDR3 bases read: TGTGCCAGTAATAGCGGGAGCTCCTACGAG.

In regard to this clone: With the read ending 3 residues before the CDR3 end, the germline J gene is used to fill in that end. The chain is built from TRBV5-1 and TRBJ2-7, with 8 bases lining up with TRBD1. CDR3 length: 13 amino acids. Looked up from germline, CDR1 is SGHRS and CDR2 is YFSETQ. The J segment lost 0 bases and the V segment lost 5 bases, leaving 1 base of the junction unmatched. CDR3 sequence reads: CASSQGASYEQYF. CDR3 DNA, as far as it was read: TGCGCCAGCAGTCAGGGGGCCTCCTACGAG.

Worth noting for this clone: The read terminates 3 residues before the CDR3 end, so the remaining end is supplied by the germline J gene. The rearrangement uses TRBV13 and TRBJ2-1; tentatively, D is TRBD2 (6 bases). This CDR3 comprises 17 residues. The V end lost 2 bases, the J end lost 6 bases, and 20 bases lay between the germline ends. Germline V gives CDR1 PRHDT, CDR2 FYEKMQ (reference sequence). CDR3 DNA, as far as it was read: TGTGCCAGCAGCTTAAGTTGGCGGGGCAGGCAAACCAATGAG. Translating gives CASSLSWRGRQTNE. The entire CDR3 sequence reads CASSLSWRGRQTNEQFF.

Concerning this clone: The CDR3 end falls 3 residues outside the read, so it is completed with the germline J gene. This rearrangement joins TRBV19 to TRBJ2-3, with a tentative D call TRBD2 (6 bases). CDR1 is LNHDA, CDR2 SQIVND, per germline (reference sequence). The V and J ends lost 10 bases and 1 base respectively, with 12 bases between them. This CDR3 has 13 residues. The CDR3 reads CATLALGTDTQYF. The part of the CDR3 DNA that was read is TGTGCCACACTAGCTTTGGGCACAGATACG.